These 28 T cell receptor beta chains came from one sample sequenced in a study of CD8+ T cells in alopecia areata. Specified treatment: oral pan-JAK inhibitor, 5-10 mg twice daily. Following extraction, RNA underwent reverse transcription to cDNA, which served as the sequencing template. This table comes from immunoSEQ multiplex PCR, and its TCRdb copy is limited to in-frame clones, with some not included. The sample carries 120,000 or so clones, about 59% recorded once. The source material was CD4+ T cells sorted from blood, sampled at week 4, from a patient treated with tofacitinib. All receptors come from a human donor with alopecia areata.

This clone was detected a few times. The rearrangement links TRBV7-9 to TRBJ2-1, with TRBD1 matching 10 bases. Germline CDR1 reads SEHNR; CDR2 reads FQNEAQ (reference sequence). V lost 6 bases, J lost 4 bases, and 6 bases stayed unmatched. This CDR3 has 15 residues. CDR3 in DNA: TGTGCCAGCAGTTCCGGGACAGGGGTTTACAATGAGCAGTTCTTC. It codes for CASSSGTGVYNEQFF. The full variable domain, with the rest looked up from reference TRBV7-9 and TRBJ2-1, is DTGVSQNPRHKITKRGQNVTFRCDPISEHNRLYWYRQTLGQGPEFLTYFQNEAQLEKSRLLSDRFSAERPKGSFSTLEIQRTEQGDSAMYLCASSSGTGVYNEQFFGPGTRLTVL.

This sequence joins TRBV2 and TRBJ2-7; D tentatively reads TRBD1 or TRBD2 (5 bases each). The CDR3 has 15 residues. With 3 bases removed from V and 2 bases from J, the gap between germline ends came to 14 bases. Germline CDR1 SNHLY, CDR2 FYNNEI. CDR3 sequence reads: CASSERPRDAYEQYF. The DNA of the CDR3 is TGTGCCAGCAGTGAGAGGCCCAGGGACGCCTACGAGCAGTACTTC.

V is TRBV7-8 and J is TRBJ2-1; 9 nucleotides agree with TRBD1. With V trimmed by 1 base and J by 6 bases, 4 bases remained unmatched. Germline CDR1 and CDR2: SGHVS and FQNEAQ. CDR3 length: 15 amino acids. CDR3 in DNA: TGTGCCAGCAGCTTAGGACAGGGGGTGATCAATGAGCAGTTCTTC. This sequence encodes CASSLGQGVINEQFF.

The V call is TRBV29-1, the J call TRBJ2-7, with D possibly being TRBD1 (6 bases). Germline-derived CDR1 and CDR2 are SQVTM and ANQGSEA. The CDR3 is 15 residues long. V gave up 6 bases and J gave up 3 bases, with 21 bases separating them. CDR3 bases: TGCAGCGTGAGCAAACAGGGAAGTGTGGGCTACGAGCAGTACTTC. It yields the protein CSVSKQGSVGYEQYF.

The genes are TRBV7-9 and TRBJ1-5; D is perhaps TRBD1 (5 bases). Germline V lookup: CDR1 SEHNR, CDR2 FQNEAQ (reference sequence). The CDR3 loop spans 13 amino acids. Trimming removed 7 bases from V and 7 bases from J, with 14 bases in between. The CDR3 DNA sequence: TGTGCCAGCACCTCGGGGGAGAAACAGCCCCAGCATTTT. Its translation is CASTSGEKQPQHF. The entire variable domain, with the rest obtained from reference TRBV7-9 and TRBJ1-5, is as follows: DTGVSQNPRHKITKRGQNVTFRCDPISEHNRLYWYRQTLGQGPEFLTYFQNEAQLEKSRLLSDRFSAERPKGSFSTLEIQRTEQGDSAMYLCASTSGEKQPQHFGDGTRLSIL.

This clone appeared a few times. The V and J genes are TRBV5-4 and TRBJ2-1; TRBD2 aligns across 8 bases. V shed 3 bases, J shed 5 bases, and the junction held 7 bases outside the gene matches. Germline CDR1 and CDR2: SGHNT and YYREEE (reference sequence). The CDR3 covers 15 residues. The CDR3 reads CASSSSGSLHNEQFF. In nucleotides, the CDR3 is TGTGCCAGCAGCTCCAGCGGGAGTCTCCACAATGAGCAGTTCTTC.

The chain couples TRBV9 to TRBJ2-1; D gene unclear. The CDR3 loop spans 16 amino acids. V dropped 1 base and J dropped 9 bases, with 20 bases sitting between them. CDR1 and CDR2 from the germline V gene are SGDLS and YYNGEE. Here the CDR3 reads CASSVRHYESGGEQFF. CDR3 in DNA: TGTGCCAGCAGCGTACGCCACTACGAGTCCGGTGGTGAGCAGTTCTTC.

The V and J genes are TRBV4-1 and TRBJ1-1; D gene uncertain. Per the germline V gene, CDR1 is MGHRA and CDR2 is YSYEKL. V lost 5 bases to trimming and J lost 1 base, with 8 bases between them. The CDR3 is 13 residues long. The CDR3 loop reads CASSGQANTEAFF. DNA for the CDR3: TGCGCCAGCAGCGGGCAGGCGAACACTGAAGCTTTCTTT.

This clone occurred a few times. Germline is not matched at one junction end, which may reflect a read error. The V call is TRBV4-1, the J call TRBJ1-1, with 8 bases that match TRBD1. Looked up from germline, CDR1 is MGHRA and CDR2 is YSYEKL. The CDR3 contains 12 residues. The CDR3 loop reads CASSQEDRDRIF. The CDR3 DNA follows: TGCGCCAGCAGCCAAGAGGATCGGGACAGGATCTTT.

The chain combines TRBV7-6 with TRBJ2-5, with 12 bases matching TRBD1. Germline values: CDR1 SGHVS, CDR2 FNYEAQ. V was clipped by 1 base and J by 7 bases; unmatched bases: 7. CDR3 length equals 16 residues. CDR3 bases: TGTGCCAGCAGCTTAGGGGGACAGGGGGCCTGGGGGACCCAGTACTTC. This sequence encodes CASSLGGQGAWGTQYF.

This clone has a handful of counts. This chain uses TRBV15 with TRBJ1-6, with TRBD1 matching over 7 bases. V gave up 1 base and J gave up 9 bases; unmatched junction bases: 6. From germline, CDR1 is LNHNV and CDR2 YYDKDF (reference sequence). CDR3 length: 15 amino acids. Written as DNA, the CDR3 is TGTGCCACCAGCAGAGTATCGACAGGGATTTCACCCCTCCACTTT. Encoded protein: CATSRVSTGISPLHF.

The chain joins TRBV6-6 to TRBJ2-5, with D unresolved. The CDR3 runs to 13 residues. V lost 6 bases and J lost 3, with 11 bases in between. The germline V gene encodes CDR1 MNHNY and CDR2 SVGAGI (reference sequence). The CDR3 loop reads CASSWTEKETQYF. The CDR3 coding sequence is TGTGCCAGCAGCTGGACGGAGAAAGAGACCCAGTACTTC.

This clone was recorded a few times. The genes are TRBV4-1 and TRBJ2-3; 7 nucleotides line up with TRBD1. Germline CDR1 MGHRA, CDR2 YSYEKL. This CDR3 has 13 amino acids. V lost 5 bases, J lost 5 bases, and 4 bases stayed unmatched. CDR3 loop: CASSVQGIDTQYF. The CDR3 nucleotides read TGCGCCAGCAGCGTACAGGGGATAGATACGCAGTATTTT.

This chain connects TRBV7-2 to TRBJ1-4, with unresolved D. This CDR3 contains 13 residues. Germline V gene sequence: CDR1 SGHTA, CDR2 FQGNSA. V lost 4 bases and J lost 5, with 8 bases in between. This chain's CDR3 is CASSSQKNEKLFF. CDR3 DNA sequence: TGTGCCAGCAGCTCACAGAAGAATGAAAAACTGTTTTTT.

The chain is built from TRBV9 and TRBJ1-2; tentative D call: TRBD1 (6 bases). Germline CDR1 SGDLS, CDR2 YYNGEE. The V end lost 6 bases, the J end lost 4 bases, and 16 bases lay between the germline ends. CDR3 length equals 14 residues. CDR3 bases: TGTGCCAGCAACCGACAGGCGGAGGGCTATGGCTACACCTTC. Translation: CASNRQAEGYGYTF.

The CDR3 loop is CAWMWASGEKLFF. CDR3 bases: TGTGCCTGGATGTGGGCCTCTGGTGAAAAACTGTTTTTT. This chain connects TRBV30 to TRBJ1-4, with D hard to call. Trimming left V 4 bases short and J 7 bases short, with 13 bases between. The CDR3 has 13 residues. From germline, CDR1 is GTSNPN and CDR2 SVGIG (reference sequence).

This chain links TRBV5-6 with TRBJ1-5; 7 nucleotides line up with TRBD1. Trimming removed 4 bases from V and 3 bases from J; junction bases left unmatched: 16. The CDR3 spans 18 residues. Germline loops: CDR1 SGHDT, CDR2 YYEEEE. The CDR3: CASSPGGTVPSFNQPQHF. The CDR3 coding sequence is TGTGCCAGCAGCCCGGGGGGGACAGTACCCTCTTTCAATCAGCCCCAGCATTTT.

The V call is TRBV7-2, the J call TRBJ2-5; TRBD2 might be the D (5 bases). Germline-derived CDR1 and CDR2 are SGHTA and FQGNSA. The CDR3 runs 15 residues. V dropped 1 base and J dropped 5 bases, with 14 bases sitting between them. DNA for the CDR3: TGTGCCAGCAGCTTAGACGCAGAGGCGGGCGAGACCCAGTACTTC. Translating gives CASSLDAEAGETQYF.

This clone was seen a few times. The chain is built from TRBV28 and TRBJ1-5, with a possible D match to TRBD1 (5 bases). V was pared by 5 bases and J by 0 bases, with 8 bases between. CDR3 size: 14 residues. Germline values: CDR1 MDHEN, CDR2 SYDVKM. The CDR3 is CASSLGVSNQPQHF. In nucleotides, the CDR3 is TGTGCCAGCAGTCTGGGGGTTAGCAATCAGCCCCAGCATTTT.

This clone was recorded many times. The J gene is TRBJ1-2, the V gene TRBV14, with D hard to call. The CDR3 consists of 13 residues. Germline V gene data show CDR1 as SGHDN and CDR2 as FVKESK. V lost 6 bases, J lost 2 bases, and 10 bases lay in between. The CDR3 nucleotides read TGTGCCAGCAGAAGGGATCAGAACTATGGCTACACCTTC. Encoded protein: CASRRDQNYGYTF.

The chain carries TRBV18 and TRBJ2-5; 8 nucleotides agree with TRBD1. Germline lookup yields CDR1 KGHSH and CDR2 LQKENI. Trimming cost V 4 bases and J 1 base; bases outside gene matches: 2. This CDR3 spans 14 amino acids. CDR3 in amino acids: CASSLGTGQETQYF. The CDR3 coding sequence is TGTGCCAGCTCACTTGGGACAGGCCAAGAGACCCAGTACTTC.

This clone has just one count. The chain recombines TRBV7-2 with TRBJ2-1, with D possibly being TRBD1 or TRBD2 (5 bases each). V shed 5 bases and J shed 7 bases, with 18 bases lying between them. This CDR3 comprises 15 residues. In germline, CDR1 is SGHTA, CDR2 FQGNSA. The CDR3 sequence is CASSQDWGKGNEQFF. The DNA for the CDR3 is TGTGCCAGCAGCCAGGACTGGGGGAAGGGAAATGAGCAGTTCTTC.

The chain employs TRBV25-1 and TRBJ1-5; unclear D gene. This CDR3 has 14 amino acids. Trimming cost V 0 bases and J 4 bases, with 7 bases left between them. From germline, CDR1 is MGHDK and CDR2 SYGVNS. The DNA for the CDR3 is TGTGCCAGCAGTGAATATGCCGGGAATCAGCCCCAGCATTTT. As protein: CASSEYAGNQPQHF.

This clone is a singleton in its sample. The J gene is TRBJ2-1, the V gene TRBV9; D uncertain. Deletions cut 0 bases from V and 3 bases from J, with 7 bases between. CDR3 length: 14 residues. Germline V gene sequence: CDR1 SGDLS, CDR2 YYNGEE. The CDR3 region is CASSVDGIYNEQFF. The CDR3 coding sequence is TGTGCCAGCAGCGTAGACGGAATCTACAATGAGCAGTTCTTC.

The chain is built from TRBV5-6 and TRBJ2-1; D may be TRBD2 (5 bases). The ends were cut back, 0 bases at V and 6 bases at J, with 13 bases in the middle. The CDR3 is made up of 15 amino acids. Germline values: CDR1 SGHDT, CDR2 YYEEEE. CDR3 DNA sequence: TGTGCCAGCAGCTTGGGGTGGGAGTCCCCCAATGAGCAGTTCTTC. Protein: CASSLGWESPNEQFF.

This chain links TRBV9 with TRBJ1-4; 7 bases align to TRBD1. Germline lookup yields CDR1 SGDLS and CDR2 YYNGEE. The CDR3 length is 15 residues. J lost 5 bases, V lost 4 bases, and 8 bases had no gene match. The CDR3 nucleotides are TGTGCCAGCAGCATAACCGGGACAGAGAATGAAAAACTGTTTTTT. It yields the protein CASSITGTENEKLFF.

This chain joins TRBV9 and TRBJ2-5; D is perhaps TRBD2 (6 bases). V lost 1 base and J 5 bases, leaving 15 bases between the germline ends. In germline, CDR1 is SGDLS, CDR2 YYNGEE. This CDR3 has 15 amino acids. The CDR3 DNA reads TGTGCCAGCAGCGTACTAGCGAGGGTGGAGGAGACCCAGTACTTC. Its protein product is CASSVLARVEETQYF.

The rearrangement joins TRBV19 to TRBJ1-5; 7 bases are shared with TRBD1. The CDR3 length is 15 residues. With V trimmed by 4 bases and J by 0 bases, 3 bases remained unmatched. Germline-derived CDR1 and CDR2 are LNHDA and SQIVND (reference sequence). CDR3 DNA sequence: TGTGCCAGTAGTACCGGGACAGTTAGCAATCAGCCCCAGCATTTT. This codes for CASSTGTVSNQPQHF.